This is a list of T cell receptor beta chains from one sample in a study of T cells in Graves' hyperthyroidism and ophthalmopathy. TCRdb reanalysed the multiplex PCR reads using MiXCR and keeps one entry per CDR3 protein. The sample lists about half a million distinct CDR3 sequences, roughly 22% seen once, with under 55% in the top ten. Material: blood. The receptors were gathered from a woman between 65 and 79 years old with Graves' ophthalmopathy. CDR3s include the opening cysteine and the closing phenylalanine or tryptophan. Fields, in order: CDR3 DNA, CDR3 protein, J gene, clone size, D gene, CDR3 length, V gene. A D gene is named only where the DNA matches it firmly. The size field is filled for only some rows; it gives once, few, many or a size class.

DNA: TGTGCCAGCAGCTTAGGGGGAGTTAATGAAAAACTGTTTTTT
CDR3: CASSLGGVNEKLFF
J: TRBJ1-4
size: many
D: NA
length: 14
V: TRBV7-2

DNA: TGTGCCAGCAGGACCGGGACCCCAGGCAACGAGCAGTACTTC
CDR3: CASRTGTPGNEQYF
J: TRBJ2-7
size: many
D: NA
length: 14
V: TRBV12-3/TRBV12-4

DNA: TGTGCCAGCAGTTATCTCGGGGTTTACGAAAAACTGTTTTTT
CDR3: CASSYLGVYEKLFF
J: TRBJ1-4
size: few
D: NA
length: 14
V: TRBV6-5

DNA: TGTGCCAGCAGTTGGGACAGGGGGCTCGGTCAGCCCCAGCATTTT
CDR3: CASSWDRGLGQPQHF
J: TRBJ1-5
size: many
D: TRBD1
length: 15
V: TRBV7-2

DNA: TGTGCCAGCAGTGGGGGGGCGAGAAAACTGTTTTTT
CDR3: CASSGGARKLFF
J: TRBJ1-4
size: NA
D: NA
length: 12
V: TRBV12-3/TRBV12-4

DNA: TGTGCCAGCAGCTTCGCTAGCGCCCTCACAGATACGCAGTATTTT
CDR3: CASSFASALTDTQYF
J: TRBJ2-3
size: many
D: NA
length: 15
V: TRBV11-2

DNA: TGTGCCAGCAGCTTCGGGGGGACAGGGGGCGAATCCCAAGAGACCCAGTACTTC
CDR3: CASSFGGTGGESQETQYF
J: TRBJ2-5
size: many
D: TRBD1
length: 18
V: TRBV11-2

DNA: TGTGCCAGCAGCTCATCCGGGACAGGGAGCGAAAAACTGTTTTTT
CDR3: CASSSSGTGSEKLFF
J: TRBJ1-4
size: NA
D: TRBD1
length: 15
V: TRBV7-2

DNA: TGCAGTGCCGGGGGGGGCGGGACAACCTACGAGCAGTACTTC
CDR3: CSAGGGGTTYEQYF
J: TRBJ2-7
size: NA
D: TRBD2
length: 14
V: TRBV20-1

DNA: TGTGCCAGCAGCCGAGGGGCAGGGGGCTTGGTGAACACTGAAGCTTTCTTT
CDR3: CASSRGAGGLVNTEAFF
J: TRBJ1-1
size: many
D: TRBD1
length: 17
V: TRBV12-3/TRBV12-4

DNA: TGTGCCAGCAGCTTAGGGGTATCGGATCAGCCCCAGCATTTT
CDR3: CASSLGVSDQPQHF
J: TRBJ1-5
size: NA
D: NA
length: 14
V: TRBV11-2

DNA: TGTGCCAGCAGTATCACCGGGACAGGGGCGGACACCATATATTTT
CDR3: CASSITGTGADTIYF
J: TRBJ1-3
size: NA
D: TRBD1
length: 15
V: TRBV27

DNA: TGTGCCAGCAGCTTAAGCGGACCCTACGAGCAGTACTTC
CDR3: CASSLSGPYEQYF
J: TRBJ2-7
size: many
D: NA
length: 13
V: TRBV7-9

DNA: TGTGCCAGCAGCGTAGTGGGTTGGGGTGACATTCAGTACTTC
CDR3: CASSVVGWGDIQYF
J: TRBJ2-4
size: few
D: NA
length: 14
V: TRBV9

DNA: TGCGCCAGCAGCCTTTCCGATCGGAGTGGAGCTTTCTTT
CDR3: CASSLSDRSGAFF
J: TRBJ1-1
size: NA
D: NA
length: 13
V: TRBV4-1

DNA: TGTGCTAGTGGTTTGGGGACAGTTAATGAAAAACTGTTTTTT
CDR3: CASGLGTVNEKLFF
J: TRBJ1-4
size: few
D: NA
length: 14
V: TRBV12-5

DNA: TGTGCCAGCCGTGCAGGACACCCGAACACTGAAGCTTTCTTT
CDR3: CASRAGHPNTEAFF
J: TRBJ1-1
size: NA
D: NA
length: 14
V: TRBV28

DNA: TGCGCCAGCAGCTTGGGGGGGACAGGGGCAGATACGCAGTATTTT
CDR3: CASSLGGTGADTQYF
J: TRBJ2-3
size: NA
D: TRBD1
length: 15
V: TRBV5-1

DNA: TGCGCCAGCAGTGCTGACAGGGCTAGGACTGAAGCTTTCTTT
CDR3: CASSADRARTEAFF
J: TRBJ1-1
size: few
D: TRBD1
length: 14
V: TRBV10-1

DNA: TGTGCCATCAGTGGGCTAGCGGGAGACTACGAGCAGTACTTC
CDR3: CAISGLAGDYEQYF
J: TRBJ2-7
size: many
D: TRBD2
length: 14
V: TRBV10-3

DNA: TGTGCCAGCAGCCAAGCCTCGGCGGCCCTCACAGATACGCAGTATTTT
CDR3: CASSQASAALTDTQYF
J: TRBJ2-3
size: NA
D: NA
length: 16
V: TRBV5-8

DNA: TGCGCCAGCAGCTTGACACAGGGTGTCGGTGAAAAACTGTTTTTT
CDR3: CASSLTQGVGEKLFF
J: TRBJ1-4
size: NA
D: NA
length: 15
V: TRBV5-1

DNA: TGTGCCAGCAGCCCAAGCGGGAGGGCGAGGTACGAGCAGTACTTC
CDR3: CASSPSGRARYEQYF
J: TRBJ2-7
size: many
D: TRBD2
length: 15
V: TRBV7-9

DNA: TGTGCTAGTGGTCCCCGGCTAGGCTGGGGTGAGCAGTTCTTC
CDR3: CASGPRLGWGEQFF
J: TRBJ2-1
size: few
D: NA
length: 14
V: TRBV12-5

DNA: TGTGCCAGCACGGACAGAGACTATGGCTACACCTTC
CDR3: CASTDRDYGYTF
J: TRBJ1-2
size: NA
D: NA
length: 12
V: TRBV28

DNA: TGTGCCAGTAGTACTCATCCGGGACAGGGATCGTGGGGCTACACCTTC
CDR3: CASSTHPGQGSWGYTF
J: TRBJ1-2
size: NA
D: TRBD1
length: 16
V: TRBV19

DNA: TGCGCCAGCAGCTTGGAAGGACTCCCCTACGAGCAGTACTTC
CDR3: CASSLEGLPYEQYF
J: TRBJ2-7
size: NA
D: NA
length: 14
V: TRBV5-1

DNA: TGTGCCAGCAGACCGACGGGTCAATCAAATGAGCAGTTCTTC
CDR3: CASRPTGQSNEQFF
J: TRBJ2-1
size: NA
D: NA
length: 14
V: TRBV6-1

DNA: TGTGCCAGCAGCTTAGGTCCAGGGCTTAATTCACCCCTCCACTTT
CDR3: CASSLGPGLNSPLHF
J: TRBJ1-6
size: NA
D: NA
length: 15
V: TRBV11-2

DNA: TGCAGTGCTAGAGATCGACTGAGCTATGGCTACACCTTC
CDR3: CSARDRLSYGYTF
J: TRBJ1-2
size: NA
D: NA
length: 13
V: TRBV20-1

DNA: TGTGCCAGCAGCTTAGTATGGCCGAACACTGAAGCTTTCTTT
CDR3: CASSLVWPNTEAFF
J: TRBJ1-1
size: many
D: NA
length: 14
V: TRBV7-8

DNA: TGCAGTGCTGGACTAGCGGGAGGGGACAATGAGCAGTTCTTC
CDR3: CSAGLAGGDNEQFF
J: TRBJ2-1
size: few
D: TRBD2
length: 14
V: TRBV20-1

DNA: TGCAGTGCTAGACCCGGGGGGGGCTATGGCTACACCTTC
CDR3: CSARPGGGYGYTF
J: TRBJ1-2
size: NA
D: NA
length: 13
V: TRBV20-1

DNA: TGTGCCTGGAGTGGGGACAGTGGGCCGGAGACCCAGTACTTC
CDR3: CAWSGDSGPETQYF
J: TRBJ2-5
size: NA
D: TRBD1
length: 14
V: TRBV30

DNA: TGTGCCAGCAGCTTATTAGGAGGGGACAGTCCCTATGGCTACACCTTC
CDR3: CASSLLGGDSPYGYTF
J: TRBJ1-2
size: many
D: TRBD1
length: 16
V: TRBV7-8

DNA: TGCGCCAGCAGCTCCGGGACTACCCCCTCCTACAATGAGCAGTTCTTC
CDR3: CASSSGTTPSYNEQFF
J: TRBJ2-1
size: many
D: TRBD2
length: 16
V: TRBV5-1

DNA: TGTGCCAGCAGCCTTGTAGCGGGACTTAGCACAGATACGCAGTATTTT
CDR3: CASSLVAGLSTDTQYF
J: TRBJ2-3
size: few
D: TRBD2
length: 16
V: TRBV7-3

DNA: TGTGCCAGCAGCTACGCACGGGATCAGCCCCAGCATTTT
CDR3: CASSYARDQPQHF
J: TRBJ1-5
size: few
D: NA
length: 13
V: TRBV3-1

DNA: TGTGCCAGCAGCTTAGGACACCTCTATGGCTACACCTTC
CDR3: CASSLGHLYGYTF
J: TRBJ1-2
size: few
D: NA
length: 13
V: TRBV7-9

DNA: TGTGCCAGCAGTTTAGTAACAGGGGGCTGGGCAGCTTTCTTT
CDR3: CASSLVTGGWAAFF
J: TRBJ1-1
size: many
D: TRBD1
length: 14
V: TRBV12-3/TRBV12-4

DNA: TGCGCCAGCAGCCCAATCCCTCTTGGGGTAAATCAGCCCCAGCATTTT
CDR3: CASSPIPLGVNQPQHF
J: TRBJ1-5
size: few
D: NA
length: 16
V: TRBV5-1